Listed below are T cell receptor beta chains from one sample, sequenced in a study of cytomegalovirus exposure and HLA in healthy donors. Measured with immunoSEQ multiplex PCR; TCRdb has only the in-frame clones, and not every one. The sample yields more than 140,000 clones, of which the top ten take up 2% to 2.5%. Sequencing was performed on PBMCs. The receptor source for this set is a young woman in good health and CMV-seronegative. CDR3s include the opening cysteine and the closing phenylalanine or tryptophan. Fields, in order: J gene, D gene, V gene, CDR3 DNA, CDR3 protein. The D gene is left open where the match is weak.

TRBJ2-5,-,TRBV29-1,TGCAGCGTTGAAAACGGGGGGCTGCGTGGGGAGACCCAGTACTTC,CSVENGGLRGETQYF
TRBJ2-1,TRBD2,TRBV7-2,TGTGCCAGCAGCTGGGGACTAGCAGAATCCAATGAGCAGTTCTTC,CASSWGLAESNEQFF
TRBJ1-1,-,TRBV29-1,TGCAGCGTTGAAATACAGAACGACCGCAGTGAAGCTTTCTTT,CSVEIQNDRSEAFF
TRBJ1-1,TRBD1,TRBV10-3,TGTGCCATCAGTGAGCCGACAGGGTTGGGAACTGAAGCTTTCTTT,CAISEPTGLGTEAFF
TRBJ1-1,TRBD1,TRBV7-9,TGTGCCAGCAGGGGCGTCTCAGGGGGCTCCTCTGAAGCTTTCTTT,CASRGVSGGSSEAFF
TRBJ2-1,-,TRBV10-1,TGCGCCAGCAGTGATGTGGGGGGACATGAGCAGTTCTTC,CASSDVGGHEQFF
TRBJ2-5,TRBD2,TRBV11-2,TGTGCCAGCAGCTCCATTAGCGGGACCCCGGGGACCCAGTACTTC,CASSSISGTPGTQYF
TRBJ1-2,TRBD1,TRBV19,TGTGCCAGTAGTCCCAAATCACCTTTCCGGGACAGGGGTTTAACGAGGGATGGCTACACCTTC,CASSPKSPFRDRGLTRDGYTF
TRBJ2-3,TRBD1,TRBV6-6,TGTGCCAGCAGTCATACAGGGGGCGAGTCAGATACGCAGTATTTT,CASSHTGGESDTQYF
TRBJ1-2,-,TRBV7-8,TGTGCCAGCAGCTTATCCACTAACTATGGCTACACCTTC,CASSLSTNYGYTF
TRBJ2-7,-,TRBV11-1,TGTGCCAGCAGCTTAGAAGGACCGACTACCTACGAGCAGTACTTC,CASSLEGPTTYEQYF
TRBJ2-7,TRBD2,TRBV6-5,TGTGCCAGCAGTTGGGATAGCGGGAGGCGTGAGCAGTACTTC,CASSWDSGRREQYF
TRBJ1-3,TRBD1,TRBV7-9,TGTGCCAGCAGCTCGACAGGGGATGGAAACACCATATATTTT,CASSSTGDGNTIYF
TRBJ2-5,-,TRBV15,TGTGCCACCAGCTCCTTCGGGGATACGGGGCAAGAGACCCAGTACTTC,CATSSFGDTGQETQYF
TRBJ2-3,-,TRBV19,TGTGCCAGTAGTATACACACAGATACGCAGTATTTT,CASSIHTDTQYF
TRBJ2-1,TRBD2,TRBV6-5,TGTGCCAGCAGTTATTCCGGGACTAGAGACAATGAGCAGTTCTTC,CASSYSGTRDNEQFF
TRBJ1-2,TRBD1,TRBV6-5,TGTGCCAGCAGTCGCCGACAGGGCTATGGCTACACCTTC,CASSRRQGYGYTF
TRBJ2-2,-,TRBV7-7,TGTGCTAGCAGCTTAGCCTCACCCGGGTCTAGGTCCGGGGAGCTGTTTTTT,CASSLASPGSRSGELFF
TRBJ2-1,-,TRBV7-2,TGTGCCAGCAGTTTACACGCTGCAGCGGGTCTATCCTACAATGAGCAGTTCTTC,CASSLHAAAGLSYNEQFF
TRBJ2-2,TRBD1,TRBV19,TGTGCCAGTAGTATATCGGGCGTAGGGACAGTGAACACCGGGGAGCTGTTTTTT,CASSISGVGTVNTGELFF
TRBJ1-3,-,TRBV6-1,TGTGCCAGCAGTGAAATGTACTCTGGAAACACCATATATTTT,CASSEMYSGNTIYF
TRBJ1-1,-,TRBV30,TGTGCCTACCGCCAAGGAGGGAACACTGAAGCTTTCTTT,CAYRQGGNTEAFF
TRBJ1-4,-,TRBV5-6,TGTGCCAGCAGCTTGGCTGGCCTTGAAAAACTGTTTTTT,CASSLAGLEKLFF
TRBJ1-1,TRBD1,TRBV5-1,TGCGCCAGCAGCGTAGAAGGGACAGGGATTCCGAACACTGAAGCTTTCTTT,CASSVEGTGIPNTEAFF
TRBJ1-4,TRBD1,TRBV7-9,TGTGCCAGCAGCGTAGGGACAGAAGGAGTAAATGAAAAACTGTTTTTT,CASSVGTEGVNEKLFF
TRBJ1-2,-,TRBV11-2,TGTGCCAGCAGCTCCCTTCGGGGATCTTATGGCTACACCTTC,CASSSLRGSYGYTF
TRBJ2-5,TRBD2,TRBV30,TGTGCCGTGGGACTAGCGGGAGGTGAGACCCAGTACTTC,CAVGLAGGETQYF
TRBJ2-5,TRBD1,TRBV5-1,TGCGCCAGCAGCTCGGGGGACAGGGCTGGGACCCAGTACTTC,CASSSGDRAGTQYF
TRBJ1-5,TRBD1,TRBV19,TGTGCCAGTAGTAGTCCAGGGGGCAATGGGGGAAATCAGCCCCAGCACTTT,CASSSPGGNGGNQPQHF
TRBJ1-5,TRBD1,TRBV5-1,TGCGCCAGCAGCCCGGGACAGGGGGGGGGTGATCAGCCCCAGCATTTT,CASSPGQGGGDQPQHF
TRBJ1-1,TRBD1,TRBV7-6,TGTGCCAGCAGCTTACGGGGACAGGGGTTGACTGAAGCTTTCTTT,CASSLRGQGLTEAFF
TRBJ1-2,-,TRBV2,TGTGCCAGCAGGTCGAACGCAGTTACAGATTTCTATGGCTACACCTTC,CASRSNAVTDFYGYTF
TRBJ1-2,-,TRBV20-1,TGCAGAGCAGGGAGGGACTATGGCTACACCTTC,CRAGRDYGYTF
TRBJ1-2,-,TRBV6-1,TGTGCCAGCAGTGAAGAGGGGTTGGACTATGGCTACACCTTC,CASSEEGLDYGYTF
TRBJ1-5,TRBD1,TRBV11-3,TGTGCCAGCAGCCGACAGGGGGATAGCAATCAGCCCCAGCATTTT,CASSRQGDSNQPQHF
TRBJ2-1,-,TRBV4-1,TGCGCCAGCAGCCAACCTACTAAGGACAATGAGCAGTTCTTC,CASSQPTKDNEQFF
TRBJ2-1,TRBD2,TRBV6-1,TGTGCCAGCAGTGACAGGACTAGCGGTCACAATGAGCAGTTCTTC,CASSDRTSGHNEQFF
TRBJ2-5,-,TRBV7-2,TGTGCCAGCAGCTCAAGAGGGAGTCGGTGGGAGACCCAGTACTTC,CASSSRGSRWETQYF
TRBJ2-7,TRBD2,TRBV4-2,TGTGCCAGCAGCCAACGGGCTGGGACTAGCGGCTCCTACGAGCAGTACTTC,CASSQRAGTSGSYEQYF
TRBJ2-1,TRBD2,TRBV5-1,TGCGCCAGCAATCTAGCGGGAAACAATGAGCAGTTCTTC,CASNLAGNNEQFF
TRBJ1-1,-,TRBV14,TGTGCCAGCAGCCAAGGGGCTAACACTGAAGCTTTCTTT,CASSQGANTEAFF
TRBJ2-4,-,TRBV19,TGTGCCAGTAGTACCGCTCCGGGACAACTAGCCAAAAACATTCAGTACTTC,CASSTAPGQLAKNIQYF
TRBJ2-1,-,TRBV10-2,TGCGCCAGCAGGGACTTCAAGGGTGGCGCCTACAATGAGCAGTTCTTC,CASRDFKGGAYNEQFF
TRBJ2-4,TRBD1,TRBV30,TGTGCCTGGAGTTATACAGGGGGGAAAAACATTCAGTACTTC,CAWSYTGGKNIQYF
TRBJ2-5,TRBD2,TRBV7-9,TGTGCCAGCAGCTTAGTATCTAGCGGGAGGTCGGGAGAGACCCAGTACTTC,CASSLVSSGRSGETQYF
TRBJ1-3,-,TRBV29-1,TGCAGCGTCCAAACGGACAGTGCCGGAAACACCATATATTTT,CSVQTDSAGNTIYF
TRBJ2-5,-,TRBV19,TGTGCCAGTAGTTCGACAGTTTCCGAGACCCAGTACTTC,CASSSTVSETQYF
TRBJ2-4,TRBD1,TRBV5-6,TGTGCCAGCAGCTTACCGGGACAGGGTAAAAACATTCAGTACTTC,CASSLPGQGKNIQYF
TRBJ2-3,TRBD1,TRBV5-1,TGCGCCAGCAGTAGGGGGCACACAGATACGCAGTATTTT,CASSRGHTDTQYF
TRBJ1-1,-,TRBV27,TGTGCCAGCAGTTCCCCTCAGGCTGGGACTGAAGCTTTCTTT,CASSSPQAGTEAFF
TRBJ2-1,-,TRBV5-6,TGTGCCAGCAGCCTTCCTATGGCCGCCAGGGATGAGCAGTTCTTC,CASSLPMAARDEQFF
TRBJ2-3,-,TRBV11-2,TGTGCCAGCAGCTGGGCCCAGAGAGATACGCAGTATTTT,CASSWAQRDTQYF
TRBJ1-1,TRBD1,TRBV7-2,TGTGCCAGCAGCTTAGCCAGCTGGACAGGGGTTAGTGAAGCTTTCTTT,CASSLASWTGVSEAFF
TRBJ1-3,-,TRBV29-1,TGCAGCGTTGCAGGGGATGGAAACACCATATATTTT,CSVAGDGNTIYF
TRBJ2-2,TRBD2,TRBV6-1,TGTGCCAGCAGTGAACTCAGCGGGAGTCCCACCGGGGAGCTGTTTTTT,CASSELSGSPTGELFF
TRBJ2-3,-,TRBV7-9,TGTGCCAGCAGCTTAGATGTGCGGGACTGGAAGTATTTT,CASSLDVRDWKYF
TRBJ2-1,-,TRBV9,TGTGCCAGCAGCGTAGCCCCTACAGGGCTTGAGCAGTTCTTC,CASSVAPTGLEQFF
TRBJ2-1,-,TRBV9,TGTGCCAGCAGCGTTTTCGCGGTGGATGAGCAGTTCTTC,CASSVFAVDEQFF